These 26 T cell receptor beta chains share one sample of origin, sequenced in a study of beta chain features in type 1 diabetes. Which antigens these TCRs recognize remains unknown. Expressed TCRB transcripts were sequenced because the entire RNA isolate underwent reverse transcription. Method: immunoSEQ multiplex PCR; TCRdb's copy keeps in-frame clones and lacks some. The sample holds 200,000 to 300,000 clones, roughly 14% seen once. Findings of the study overall: Among all four CD4+ subsets, Type 1 diabetes patients had TCRB CDR3s that were moderately but significantly shorter.

Sequenced input: naive CD4+ T cells from blood. The receptors here all came from a man younger than 40 with type 1 diabetes.

This clone was counted only a few times. The chain employs TRBV18 and TRBJ2-4; TRBD1 aligns across 8 bases. There are 15 residues in the CDR3. With V trimmed by 6 bases and J by 3 bases, 7 bases remained unmatched. The germline CDR1 and CDR2 sequences are KGHSH and LQKENI. The CDR3 loop is CASSATGGGKNIQYF. DNA of the CDR3: TGTGCCAGCTCCGCAACAGGGGGAGGCAAAAACATTCAGTACTTC. Using reference TRBV18 and TRBJ2-4 for the parts outside the CDR3, the full variable domain is NAGVMQNPRHLVRRRGQEARLRCSPMKGHSHVYWYRQLPEEGLKFMVYLQKENIIDESGMPKERFSAEFPKEGPSILRIQQVVRGDSAAYFCASSATGGGKNIQYFGAGTRLSVL.

The count of this clone is one. The chain carries TRBV6-5 and TRBJ1-3, with D possibly being TRBD1 (6 bases). The CDR3 length is 14 residues. Germline loops: CDR1 MNHEY, CDR2 SVGAGI. V was cut by 7 bases and J by 3 bases, with 13 bases left in between. The CDR3 protein is CASTPPGDGNTIYF. The DNA of the CDR3 is TGTGCCAGCACCCCCCCAGGGGATGGAAACACCATATATTTT.

J is TRBJ2-5 and V is TRBV7-9; 8 positions match TRBD2. After removal of 2 bases from V and 5 bases from J, the junction contained 10 bases not matched to a gene. This CDR3 has 16 residues. Germline V gives CDR1 SEHNR, CDR2 FQNEAQ (reference sequence). CDR3: CASSLRGAGVGETQYF. In nucleotides, the CDR3 is TGTGCCAGCAGCTTACGGGGAGCGGGAGTTGGGGAGACCCAGTACTTC.

The rearrangement uses TRBV5-4 and TRBJ1-3, with D possibly TRBD1 on 6 matching bases. CDR1 and CDR2 from the germline V gene are SGHNT and YYREEE (reference sequence). This CDR3 region has 13 residues. With 2 bases removed from V and 6 bases from J, the gap between germline ends came to 9 bases. The CDR3 DNA reads as TGTGCCAGCAGCTTACAGGGTGCAAACACCATATATTTT. It encodes CASSLQGANTIYF.

This clone showed up just a few times. The V and J genes are TRBV30 and TRBJ2-2, with a possible D match to TRBD1 (6 bases). Trimming left V 2 bases short and J 1 base short, with 8 bases between. The CDR3 runs 14 residues. CDR1 GTSNPN and CDR2 SVGIG come from the germline V gene (reference sequence). The CDR3 here is CAWSQGKNTGELFF. CDR3 nucleotides: TGTGCCTGGAGTCAGGGGAAGAACACCGGGGAGCTGTTTTTT.

J is TRBJ2-7 and V is TRBV18; 9 positions match TRBD1. The V segment lost 5 bases and the J segment 2 bases; nucleotides outside the gene matches: 7. Germline V CDR1 and CDR2: KGHSH, LQKENI. The CDR3 is made up of 15 amino acids. In DNA form, the CDR3 reads TGTGCCAGCTCAGCGGGACAGGGTGATCCCTACGAGCAGTACTTC. Translated, it gives CASSAGQGDPYEQYF.

This clone turned up a few times. This specimen includes other DNA sequences encoding the same CDR3. The chain has TRBV29-1 and TRBJ2-7; 11 bases agree with TRBD2. The CDR3 totals 12 residues. The ends lost 7 bases at V and 5 bases at J; junction bases unmatched: 4. Germline CDR1 and CDR2: SQVTM and ANQGSEA. The CDR3 bases are TGCAGCGCTACTAGCGGGAGCCACGAGCAGTACTTC. It specifies CSATSGSHEQYF.

The rearrangement links TRBV18 to TRBJ2-1; D might be TRBD1 (6 bases). Trimming cost V 3 bases and J 5 bases, with 14 bases left between them. Germline CDR1 KGHSH, CDR2 LQKENI. This CDR3 has 15 residues. CDR3 amino acids: CASSPLKSGDNEQFF. In DNA, the CDR3 is TGTGCCAGCTCACCTTTAAAATCAGGGGACAATGAGCAGTTCTTC.

This clone showed up just a few times. The chain couples TRBV4-1 to TRBJ2-7, with D possibly matching TRBD1 (5 bases). V was cut by 1 base and J by 0 bases, with 10 bases left in between. This CDR3 is built from 15 residues. Germline assignment: CDR1 MGHRA and CDR2 YSYEKL. In DNA, the CDR3 is TGCGCCAGCAGCCAAGCTCTACAGGCCTCCTACGAGCAGTACTTC. This translates into CASSQALQASYEQYF.

The J gene is TRBJ2-2, the V gene TRBV5-1; 7 positions match TRBD1. The CDR3 sequence is 15 residues long. V was clipped by 3 bases and J by 2 bases; unmatched bases: 4. Germline V CDR1 and CDR2: SGHRS, YFSETQ. The CDR3 bases are TGCGCCAGCAGCTCTAGGACAGGAAACACCGGGGAGCTGTTTTTT. The encoded protein is CASSSRTGNTGELFF.

The chain employs TRBV4-1 and TRBJ2-1; 7 nucleotides agree with TRBD1. This CDR3 contains 16 residues. Trimming cost V 0 bases and J 7 bases; bases outside gene matches: 9. The germline V gene has CDR1 MGHRA and CDR2 YSYEKL. The CDR3 DNA sequence: TGCGCCAGCAGCCAAGACCCCGGACAGGTGGGAAATGAGCAGTTCTTC. This codes for CASSQDPGQVGNEQFF.

This clone was seen a handful of times. The CDR3 reads CASTGTPASTQYF. CDR3 coding DNA: TGTGCCAGCACCGGGACACCGGCAAGCACGCAGTATTTT. The rearrangement links TRBV7-9 to TRBJ2-3; weak D call: TRBD1 (6 bases). CDR3 length: 13 residues. V was clipped by 7 bases and J by 9 bases, with 17 bases between them. CDR1 is SEHNR, CDR2 FQNEAQ, per germline (reference sequence).

CDR3 DNA: TGTGCCAGTAGTGCGAATCCGGGACAGGATATGGGCTATGGCTACACCTTC. It codes for CASSANPGQDMGYGYTF. This chain links TRBV19 with TRBJ1-2; 8 bases fit TRBD1. The germline CDR1 and CDR2 sequences are LNHDA and SQIVND (reference sequence). CDR3 length: 17 residues. J lost 4 bases, V lost 5 bases, and 15 bases had no gene match.

CDR3 sequence reads: CASTPVLGVDTQYF. The CDR3 coding sequence is TGTGCCAGTACCCCCGTCCTAGGGGTCGATACGCAGTATTTT. The chain links TRBV19 to TRBJ2-3; weak D call: TRBD1 (5 bases). CDR3 length equals 14 residues. Trimming left V 7 bases short and J 6 bases short, with 17 bases between. Germline V CDR1 and CDR2: LNHDA, SQIVND (reference sequence).

The chain carries TRBV5-1 and TRBJ2-5; the match to TRBD2 covers 8 bases. In germline, CDR1 is SGHRS, CDR2 YFSETQ. Unmatched junction bases numbered 2, after V lost 3 bases and J lost 1 base. This CDR3 region has 14 residues. CDR3 DNA: TGCGCCAGCAGCTCACTAGCGGCCCAAGAGACCCAGTACTTC. Protein product: CASSSLAAQETQYF.

This chain uses TRBV18 with TRBJ1-1; D is uncertain. Trimming cost V 1 base and J 1 base, with 7 bases left between them. This CDR3 contains 14 residues. The germline CDR1 and CDR2 sequences are KGHSH and LQKENI. The CDR3 protein is CASSPLAENTEAFF. CDR3 in DNA: TGTGCCAGCTCACCACTGGCGGAGAACACTGAAGCTTTCTTT.

The chain links TRBV7-9 to TRBJ1-6, with D possibly TRBD1 on 5 matching bases. Germline loops: CDR1 SEHNR, CDR2 FQNEAQ (reference sequence). This CDR3 is 13 amino acids long. Deletions cut 1 base from V and 14 bases from J, with 12 bases between. As DNA, the CDR3 is TGTGCCAGCAGCTTAGGCCCCCCAGGGACCCTCCACTTT. Translated: CASSLGPPGTLHF.

The genes are TRBV25-1 and TRBJ2-3, with 10 bases lining up with TRBD2. Per the germline V gene, CDR1 is MGHDK and CDR2 is SYGVNS. J gave up 0 bases and V 5 bases, and 2 bases lay outside the gene matches. The CDR3 is 15 amino acids. The CDR3 DNA reads as TGTGCCAGCAGTACTAGCGGGACTAGCACAGATACGCAGTATTTT. This gives the protein CASSTSGTSTDTQYF.

This sequence joins TRBV5-4 and TRBJ2-1; 10 bases match TRBD1. V lost 2 bases to trimming and J lost 3 bases; unmatched junction nucleotides: 5. CDR3 length equals 16 residues. Germline-derived CDR1 and CDR2 are SGHNT and YYREEE (reference sequence). In nucleotides, the CDR3 is TGTGCCAGCAGCTTCGGCGGGACAGGGGTCTACAATGAGCAGTTCTTC. As protein: CASSFGGTGVYNEQFF.

The chain employs TRBV11-3 and TRBJ2-1, with TRBD1 matching 11 bases. Unmatched junction bases numbered 3, after V lost 3 bases and J lost 5 bases. The CDR3 runs to 15 residues. Looked up from germline, CDR1 is SGHNT and CDR2 is YENEEA. CDR3 region: CASSFRDRGDNEQFF. CDR3 nucleotides: TGTGCCAGCAGCTTCCGGGACAGGGGGGACAATGAGCAGTTCTTC.

This clone was counted between two and nine times. The gene calls are TRBV30 and TRBJ2-7, with 12 positions matching TRBD2. CDR1 GTSNPN and CDR2 SVGIG come from the germline V gene (reference sequence). V was pared by 6 bases and J by 0 bases, with 3 bases of the junction left unmatched. The CDR3 has 14 residues. This CDR3 is CACQLAGGSYEQYF. The DNA for the CDR3 is TGTGCCTGTCAACTAGCGGGGGGCTCCTACGAGCAGTACTTC.

The genes are TRBV5-1 and TRBJ1-2; D remains unclear. V lost 2 bases, J lost 6 bases, and 17 bases lay in between. The CDR3 spans 15 residues. Germline V gene sequence: CDR1 SGHRS, CDR2 YFSETQ. CDR3 nucleotide sequence: TGCGCCAGCAGCTTCTCGGAGGGAGTGGCGGATGGCTACACCTTC. Encoded protein: CASSFSEGVADGYTF.

This clone came up a few times. V usage is TRBV11-2 and J usage is TRBJ1-2; 7 bases match TRBD1. Trimming at V came to 1 base and at J to 4 bases, leaving 0 bases not matched to a gene. Germline V lookup: CDR1 SGHAT, CDR2 FQNNGV. The CDR3 loop spans 13 amino acids. The CDR3 loop reads CASSLGQGYGYTF. The DNA for the CDR3 is TGTGCCAGCAGCTTAGGACAGGGCTATGGCTACACCTTC.

The chain carries TRBV2 and TRBJ2-1; D may be TRBD2 (6 bases). This CDR3 contains 15 residues. Between the trimmed V and J ends, which lost 7 bases and 3 bases, there was a span of 16 bases. From germline, CDR1 is SNHLY and CDR2 FYNNEI. DNA of the CDR3: TGTGCCAGCAAGAGCGGAGGGGATTTCTACAATGAGCAGTTCTTC. It specifies CASKSGGDFYNEQFF.

The V and J genes are TRBV30 and TRBJ1-5; possibly TRBD1 for D (6 bases). Per the germline V gene, CDR1 is GTSNPN and CDR2 is SVGIG (reference sequence). Trimming took off 8 bases at V and 5 bases at J, with 16 bases between the two ends. The CDR3 spans 13 residues. CDR3 amino acids: CAAAQGGDQPQHF. The CDR3 nucleotides are TGTGCCGCCGCGCAAGGGGGGGATCAGCCCCAGCATTTT.

This clone showed up just once. The chain is built from TRBV9 and TRBJ1-6; D remains ambiguous. This CDR3 comprises 13 residues. V lost 7 bases and J 5 bases, leaving 10 bases between the germline ends. The germline V gene encodes CDR1 SGDLS and CDR2 YYNGEE. Here the CDR3 reads CASGGTNNSPLHF. The CDR3 nucleotides read TGTGCCAGCGGCGGAACAAATAATTCACCCCTCCACTTT.